The source of this T cell receptor beta chain is a study of tumour-infiltrating T cells in Burkitt lymphoma. This CDR3 has 16 amino acids. The germline V and J ends were trimmed by 5 bases and 5 bases, with 21 bases remaining between them. Looked up from germline, CDR1 is SGHTA and CDR2 is FQGNSA. Clones were sequenced by immunoSEQ multiplex PCR, and TCRdb holds only the in-frame ones, with some missing. This repertoire shows 12,000 to 15,000 clones, roughly 77% found once; its top ten account for 7.2%. Sequences were obtained from tumor tissue. The sequence derives from a human donor with diffuse large B-cell lymphoma. The V and J genes are TRBV7-2 and TRBJ1-1, with a weak D call TRBD1 (6 bases). CDR3: CASSRTATGKGTEAFF. Written as DNA, the CDR3 is TGTGCCAGCAGCCGGACGGCGACAGGCAAGGGGACTGAAGCTTTCTTT.